The clone carrying this T cell receptor (beta chain) was detected a few times. Its antigen is unknown. About 100 mL of blood, on average, came from one heparinised draw per donor. Every bit of the isolated RNA underwent reverse transcription, so sequencing read expressed TCRB transcripts. The method was immunoSEQ multiplex PCR; TCRdb's version includes in-frame clones alone and lacks a portion of them. The top ten hold 0.44% of the sample, which has around 340,000 clones, 6.5% to 10% seen once. This record comes from a study of beta chain features in type 1 diabetes. Study outcomes and limitations: VDJ junctions sequenced from type 1 diabetes patients showed fewer insertions and more deletions. Within patients, naive, central memory and Treg TCRB repertoires seemed more similar than within healthy donors.

Looked up from germline, CDR1 is ENHRY and CDR2 is SYGVKD. V shed 6 bases and J shed 5 bases, with 11 bases lying between them. CDR3 length: 12 residues. The sequencing input was central memory CD4+ T cells from blood. The chain carries TRBV10-3 and TRBJ2-7, with D tentatively TRBD1 or TRBD2 (5 bases each). The receptor comes from a woman between 18 and 29 years old in good health. The CDR3 DNA follows: TGTGCCATCAGGGGGGACGAAGACGAGCAGTACTTC. As protein: CAIRGDEDEQYF.